Below are 2 T cell receptor beta chains sequenced from a single sample in a study of T cells in tuberculosis. Measured with immunoSEQ multiplex PCR; TCRdb has only the in-frame clones, and not every one. Seen here are 30,000 to 35,000 clones, roughly 97% observed once, and the top ten hold approximately 6.2%. Sequenced input: PBMCs. These receptors were taken from a donor aged 5 to 30 with latent tuberculosis or without tuberculosis infection.

The chain is built from TRBV6-5 and TRBJ1-4; no clear D. Trimming shortened V by 2 bases and J by 0 bases, and 4 bases separated the two germline ends. The CDR3 loop spans 14 amino acids. CDR1 and CDR2 (germline): MNHEY, SVGAGI. The CDR3 DNA sequence: TGTGCCAGCAGTTACCTCGCAACTAATGAAAAACTGTTTTTT. It specifies CASSYLATNEKLFF.

CDR3 nucleotide sequence: TGCAGAGCAGGGGACACTGAAGCTTTCTTT. Translation gives CRAGDTEAFF. The chain employs TRBV20-1 and TRBJ1-1; D perhaps matches TRBD1 (6 bases). Germline loops: CDR1 DFQATT, CDR2 SNEGSKA (reference sequence). The CDR3 is 10 amino acids.